This TCR beta chain was retrieved from a study of T cell repertoires in cytomegalovirus infection. Turning to the study itself: A matching HLA type, together with CMV infection, was signaled by public TCR beta signatures. General study findings and limits: Cumulative public TCR beta family frequency identified carriers of CMV plus the relevant HLA. CMV-specific HLA-C-restricted TCR beta clonotypes dominated the ex vivo response.

This clonotype was counted at least ten times. Its antigen is as yet unknown. V lost 5 bases and J 2 bases, leaving 26 bases between the germline ends. CDR3 length equals 19 residues. Germline V gives CDR1 SGHTA, CDR2 FQGNSA. MiXCR, run by TCRdb on the reads, gives a single entry per CDR3 protein. The sample yields a few hundred thousand distinct CDR3 sequences, approximately 40% seen once. The clonotype originates from a human donor in good health (CMV status not recorded). Some clones in this sample may be carry-over from other donors' samples. The sample was cultured PBMCs, taken from culture after CMV antigen stimulation. The chain couples TRBV7-2 to TRBJ2-3, with D possibly TRBD2 on 6 matching bases. In DNA form, the CDR3 reads TGTGCCAGCAGCCCCCCCTTTTCCGGGACTCGGGAATTCACAGATACGCAGTATTTT. This sequence encodes CASSPPFSGTREFTDTQYF.